The text below deals with one TCR beta chain. The data were produced by immunoSEQ multiplex PCR, yet TCRdb's version contains in-frame clones alone and is incomplete. The sample consists of almost 35,000 clones, 80% to 85% of them appearing once. Trimming cost V 4 bases and J 5 bases, with 16 bases left between them. The CDR3 has 15 amino acids. Germline V gene sequence: CDR1 SEHNR, CDR2 FQNEAQ (reference sequence). This record belongs to a study of OX40 agonist ivuxolimab in advanced cancers. The source material was CD4+ or CD8+ T cells sorted from blood, sampled in a trial of the OX40 agonist ivuxolimab. This clonotype was obtained from an adult with an advanced solid tumor such as melanoma, head and neck, liver or kidney cancer. V gene TRBV7-9 combines with J gene TRBJ2-3, with D possibly TRBD1 on 5 matching bases. CDR3: CASSSRVSPRDTQYF. Here the CDR3 DNA reads TGTGCCAGCAGCTCCAGGGTTTCCCCCCGAGATACGCAGTATTTT. Full variable domain (rest looked up from reference TRBV7-9 and TRBJ2-3): DTGVSQNPRHKITKRGQNVTFRCDPISEHNRLYWYRQTLGQGPEFLTYFQNEAQLEKSRLLSDRFSAERPKGSFSTLEIQRTEQGDSAMYLCASSSRVSPRDTQYFGPGTRLTVL.